This T cell receptor beta chain was identified in a study of blood T cell repertoires in COVID-19. CDR1 and CDR2 (germline): LNHDA, SQIVND (reference sequence). Trimming cost V 7 bases and J 0 bases, with 13 bases left between them. This CDR3 has 15 amino acids. As handled by the study authors: Reference gene primer amplification gave estimated nucleated cell counts. Profiled with immunoSEQ multiplex PCR; TCRdb holds only in-frame clones, not every one. V and J calls and clone size are copied from that table; D and trimming were computed from the DNA. This sample has over 110,000 clones, with about 91% found just once.

The chain couples TRBV19 to TRBJ1-3; no clear D gene. What was sequenced was peripheral blood. The sequence was collected from a human donor in a cohort sampled during active COVID-19. CDR3 DNA: TGTGCCAGTATCCGGACTCGGGCCTCTGGAAACACCATATATTTT. Its protein product is CASIRTRASGNTIYF.